The 19 T cell receptor beta chains in this list originate from one sample, sequenced in a study of molecular identifiers for immune sequencing clone quantification. Via MiXCR, TCRdb re-called the PCR reads, giving one row per CDR3 protein. The sample has over 300,000 distinct CDR3 sequences; roughly 24% are singletons. Sequencing was performed on naive CD8+ T cells from blood, with Jurkat cell RNA spiked in. As to subset: FACS-sorted CD8+CD4-CCR7+CD45RA+ naive T cells. These receptors all stem from a human donor in good health. Some libraries in this study had Jurkat cell RNA spiked in.

The sample holds many counts of this clonotype. The chain employs TRBV29-1 and TRBJ2-2; weak D call: TRBD2 (5 bases). Per the germline V gene, CDR1 is SQVTM and CDR2 is ANQGSEA. The CDR3 contains 12 residues. Trimming removed 4 bases at V and 5 bases at J, with 8 bases between. The CDR3 sequence: CSVVRETGELFF. CDR3 in DNA: TGCAGCGTTGTTCGGGAAACCGGGGAGCTGTTTTTT.

This clonotype was seen a handful of times. This chain joins TRBV28 and TRBJ2-7; the match to TRBD1 covers 9 bases. After removal of 2 bases from V and 5 bases from J, the junction contained 4 bases not matched to a gene. The CDR3 contains 14 residues. In germline, CDR1 is MDHEN, CDR2 SYDVKM. The CDR3 here is CASSLNRGPHEQYF. The CDR3 DNA follows: TGTGCCAGCAGTTTAAACAGGGGGCCCCACGAGCAGTACTTC. The whole variable domain, remainder taken from reference TRBV28 and TRBJ2-7, is DVKVTQSSRYLVKRTGEKVFLECVQDMDHENMFWYRQDPGLGLRLIYFSYDVKMKEKGDIPEGYSVSREKKERFSLILESASTNQTSMYLCASSLNRGPHEQYFGPGTRLTVT.

The chain joins TRBV11-2 to TRBJ2-1; 8 positions match TRBD2. V shed 3 bases, J shed 7 bases, and the junction held 23 bases outside the gene matches. There are 20 residues in the CDR3. From germline, CDR1 is SGHAT and CDR2 FQNNGV. The chain's CDR3 is CASSFAAGGDRLLAVNEQFF. CDR3 nucleotide sequence: TGTGCCAGCAGCTTCGCCGCCGGTGGGGATAGGCTACTAGCGGTGAATGAGCAGTTCTTC. Full variable domain (remainder filled in from reference TRBV11-2 and TRBJ2-1): EAGVAQSPRYKIIEKRQSVAFWCNPISGHATLYWYQQILGQGPKLLIQFQNNGVVDDSQLPKDRFSAERLKGVDSTLKIQPAKLEDSAVYLCASSFAAGGDRLLAVNEQFFGPGTRLTVL.

About this clonotype itself: A read error may explain this, as a much larger clone is one base away. The CDR3 loop is CASSPQTGGYEQYF. CDR3 nucleotide sequence: TGTGCCAGCAGCCCCCAAACAGGGGGCTACGAGCAGTACTTC. The chain has TRBV11-2 and TRBJ2-7; the match to TRBD1 covers 8 bases. V was pared by 5 bases and J by 3 bases, with 6 bases of the junction left unmatched. CDR3 length: 14 residues. Germline-derived CDR1 and CDR2 are SGHAT and FQNNGV. The whole variable domain, filled in from reference TRBV11-2 and TRBJ2-7, reads EAGVAQSPRYKIIEKRQSVAFWCNPISGHATLYWYQQILGQGPKLLIQFQNNGVVDDSQLPKDRFSAERLKGVDSTLKIQPAKLEDSAVYLCASSPQTGGYEQYFGPGTRLTVT.

This clonotype came up a few times. A read error may be the cause here, since a much bigger clone is one base away. CDR3 DNA sequence: TGTGCCAACAGCCCAGGCGGGGAGCTGTTTTTT. Translating it yields CANSPGGELFF. This chain links TRBV9 with TRBJ2-2, with unresolved D. Looked up from germline, CDR1 is SGDLS and CDR2 is YYNGEE. This CDR3 region has 11 residues.

This clonotype was picked up a small number of times. This chain connects TRBV12-3 or TRBV12-4 to TRBJ1-1; D is perhaps TRBD1 (6 bases). The V gene lost 6 bases and the J gene lost 6 bases, with 14 bases spanning the gap. CDR3 size: 13 residues. CDR3 DNA: TGTGCCAGCAGAAAAAACAGGGTACCTGAAGCTTTCTTT. Translating gives CASRKNRVPEAFF.

The chain has TRBV27 and TRBJ1-1; D unclear. Looked up from germline, CDR1 is MNHEY and CDR2 is SMNVEV (reference sequence). V was clipped by 4 bases and J by 0 bases, with 12 bases between them. The length of the CDR3 is 15 residues. The CDR3 bases are TGTGCCAGCAGTTCTCGATTGAGGATGAACACTGAAGCTTTCTTT. Protein sequence: CASSSRLRMNTEAFF.

This clonotype was counted a single time. It is likely a read error, because the conserved phenylalanine at the end of the CDR3 is missing. The rearrangement joins TRBV27 to TRBJ2-3; D is ambiguous. Per germline, CDR1 MNHEY and CDR2 SMNVEV (reference sequence). The ends were cut back, 7 bases at V and 6 bases at J, with 14 bases in the middle. The CDR3 extends over 13 amino acids. The CDR3 sequence: CASTSSALDTQYL. Written as DNA, the CDR3 is TGTGCCAGCACATCCTCCGCTTTGGATACGCAGTATTTA.

This clonotype was observed a handful of times. V is TRBV27 and J is TRBJ2-2; D is uncertain. This CDR3 contains 18 residues. The germline gives CDR1 MNHEY, CDR2 SMNVEV (reference sequence). V gave up 3 bases and J gave up 0 bases, with 17 bases separating them. Here the CDR3 reads CASSFEGPYLSNTGELFF. CDR3 bases: TGTGCCAGCAGTTTTGAAGGACCCTACCTTTCGAACACCGGGGAGCTGTTTTTT.

This clonotype was counted a few times. V usage is TRBV6-6 and J usage is TRBJ1-1, with 7 positions matching TRBD1. Looked up from germline, CDR1 is MNHNY and CDR2 is SVGAGI (reference sequence). This CDR3 spans 14 amino acids. V was pared by 0 bases and J by 11 bases, with 9 bases of the junction left unmatched. The CDR3 sequence: CASSYSEGATNAFF. Written as DNA, the CDR3 is TGTGCCAGCAGTTACTCGGAGGGGGCCACGAACGCTTTCTTT.

J is TRBJ2-2 and V is TRBV11-2; no clear D. Trimming took off 0 bases at V and 3 bases at J, with 11 bases between the two ends. The CDR3 length is 16 residues. The germline CDR1 and CDR2 sequences are SGHAT and FQNNGV. The CDR3, as DNA: TGTGCCAGCAGCTTAGATCTCGTTGCCGACACCGGGGAGCTGTTTTTT. Amino acid sequence: CASSLDLVADTGELFF. The variable domain in full, completed from reference TRBV11-2 and TRBJ2-2, reads EAGVAQSPRYKIIEKRQSVAFWCNPISGHATLYWYQQILGQGPKLLIQFQNNGVVDDSQLPKDRFSAERLKGVDSTLKIQPAKLEDSAVYLCASSLDLVADTGELFFGEGSRLTVL.

This clonotype came up a few times. The chain combines TRBV19 with TRBJ2-7, with 8 bases lining up with TRBD1. Germline trimming cut 4 bases from V and 5 bases from J; bases unmatched to any gene: 10. This CDR3 contains 15 residues. Germline V gives CDR1 LNHDA, CDR2 SQIVND (reference sequence). CDR3 DNA: TGTGCCAGTAGTACACCCGGACAGGGTATCAACGAGCAGTACTTC. This translates into CASSTPGQGINEQYF.

The V gene is TRBV20-1, the J gene TRBJ1-1; no reliable D call. Per germline, CDR1 DFQATT and CDR2 SNEGSKA (reference sequence). Trimming took 2 bases from V and 4 from J, leaving 17 bases between them. This CDR3 region has 15 residues. The CDR3 spells CSARFAGNGITEAFF. The CDR3 nucleotides read TGCAGTGCTAGATTTGCCGGGAATGGGATCACTGAAGCTTTCTTT.

The genes are TRBV28 and TRBJ2-5, with D perhaps TRBD2 (6 bases). V was pared by 10 bases and J by 14 bases, with 20 bases between. CDR3 length equals 11 residues. Germline V gives CDR1 MDHEN, CDR2 SYDVKM. As DNA, the CDR3 is TGTGCCACCGCCTTCGGGACTCAGCTCTACTTC. This sequence encodes CATAFGTQLYF.

This chain links TRBV2 with TRBJ1-2; 9 bases agree with TRBD1. V lost 3 bases to trimming and J lost 8 bases; unmatched junction nucleotides: 7. CDR1 is SNHLY and CDR2 is FYNNEI in the germline V gene. The CDR3 extends over 14 amino acids. The CDR3 nucleotides are TGTGCCAGCAGTGACGGAGAAACAGGGGGCGGCTACACCTTC. Translating it yields CASSDGETGGGYTF.

Note on this clonotype: This could be a read error, since a much larger clone is one nucleotide away. This CDR3 is CSVDERNYDYTF. For the CDR3, the DNA is TGCAGCGTTGACGAGAGAAACTATGACTACACCTTC. The rearrangement uses TRBV29-1 and TRBJ1-2; unclear D gene. The CDR3 spans 12 residues. The germline V gene encodes CDR1 SQVTM and CDR2 ANQGSEA.

This clonotype was found many times. The chain carries TRBV5-1 and TRBJ2-5; TRBD1 aligns across 12 bases. The germline V gene encodes CDR1 SGHRS and CDR2 YFSETQ. The CDR3 runs 16 residues. Germline trimming cut 4 bases from V and 5 bases from J; bases unmatched to any gene: 9. The CDR3 protein is CASSNPGTGGRETQYF. The CDR3 nucleotides are TGCGCCAGCAGCAATCCCGGGACAGGGGGCCGGGAGACCCAGTACTTC.

Only a few counts were recorded for this clonotype. This chain joins TRBV30 and TRBJ1-1, with D unresolved. Trimming took off 1 base at V and 0 bases at J, with 15 bases between the two ends. This CDR3 comprises 16 residues. Germline CDR1 GTSNPN, CDR2 SVGIG (reference sequence). The DNA for the CDR3 is TGTGCCTGGAGTGCCGGGCAGGAATCCATGAACACTGAAGCTTTCTTT. Protein product: CAWSAGQESMNTEAFF.

The rearrangement uses TRBV20-1 and TRBJ2-1, with TRBD2 matching 7 bases. The V segment lost 2 bases and the J segment 5 bases; nucleotides outside the gene matches: 6. The germline V gene encodes CDR1 DFQATT and CDR2 SNEGSKA (reference sequence). This CDR3 is built from 14 residues. In DNA form, the CDR3 reads TGCAGTGCTAGACTAGCGGTACAGGACAATGAGCAGTTCTTC. It is translated as CSARLAVQDNEQFF.